The rows below give T cell receptor beta chains drawn from one sample of a study of cytomegalovirus exposure and HLA in healthy donors. Libraries were prepared by immunoSEQ multiplex PCR; TCRdb keeps only in-frame clonotypes and omits some of them. The data hold approximately 160,000 clones, with roughly 70% observed a single time. The source material was PBMCs. The receptors shown here come from a woman in her forties in good health and CMV-seropositive. Both conserved end residues are part of each CDR3. Each record gives: D gene, V gene, J gene, clone size, CDR3 protein. The D gene is left open where the match is weak. Clone size is not always given. Where it is, it says once, few, many or a class for expanded clones.

>TRBD2|TRBV2|TRBJ2-1|few
CASRATSGATYNEQFF
>.|TRBV9|TRBJ1-4|.
CASSVGLLANEKLFF
>TRBD1|TRBV11-2|TRBJ2-7|.
CASSLGTGGPYEQYF
>TRBD2|TRBV5-1|TRBJ2-7|.
CASSLGASGRPMVYF
>TRBD2|TRBV7-8|TRBJ2-1|.
CASRPSGSSYNEQFF
>TRBD1|TRBV5-1|TRBJ2-7|.
CASSFGQGPYEQYF
>TRBD2|TRBV2|TRBJ2-3|.
CASEQTSGGVCTQYF
>TRBD1|TRBV18|TRBJ2-7|.
CASSPVGTEPREQYF
>.|TRBV7-9|TRBJ2-1|once
CASSLPGLQTYNEQFF
>TRBD2|TRBV4-3|TRBJ2-1|.
CASSQAGGGYNEQFF
>.|TRBV6-4|TRBJ1-2|.
CASSDSRERGYTF
>.|TRBV18|TRBJ2-7|.
CASSPDHLEFSYEQYF
>.|TRBV9|TRBJ1-1|few
CASSVDRVATEAFF
>.|TRBV28|TRBJ1-4|.
CASSLPGGREKLFF
>TRBD2|TRBV6-1|TRBJ2-3|once
CASARAGGSTDTQYF
>TRBD2|TRBV18|TRBJ2-5|.
CASSPSGVYQETQYF
>.|TRBV2|TRBJ1-4|.
CASSVEEKLFF
>TRBD1|TRBV28|TRBJ2-5|.
CASSTRTGQETQYF
>.|TRBV15|TRBJ1-2|.
CATSRDGGSTF
>TRBD2|TRBV6-5|TRBJ2-1|.
CASSYSREGNEQFF
>TRBD2|TRBV5-4|TRBJ2-1|.
CASSRGSGPAGEQFF
>.|TRBV28|TRBJ1-2|few
CASSPPRAGTNYGYTF
>TRBD2|TRBV10-3|TRBJ2-7|.
CAISDGTGGLTYEQYF
>.|TRBV15|TRBJ1-4|.
CATSSGLRGASEKLFF
>TRBD1|TRBV7-2|TRBJ2-3|.
CASSPPGQAITDTQYF
>TRBD1|TRBV18|TRBJ2-7|.
CASSPGQGSYEQYF
>.|TRBV5-6|TRBJ2-1|.
CASSLGQYNEQFF
>.|TRBV15|TRBJ2-1|.
CATSRAGLNYNEQFF
>TRBD2|TRBV15|TRBJ2-3|.
CATSRTSGPGPGDTQYF
>.|TRBV7-2|TRBJ1-3|.
CASSTRTAGNTIYF
>TRBD2|TRBV2|.|.
CASSAEREGREQYF
>.|TRBV19|TRBJ2-2|.
CATGGTADTGELFF
>.|TRBV7-8|TRBJ1-2|.
CASSLMRGSYGYTF
>.|TRBV28|TRBJ1-5|few
CASKIQGATQPQHF
>.|TRBV27|TRBJ2-7|.
CASSLFSDAGAGVQYF
>.|TRBV19|TRBJ1-3|few
CASSEGSGNTIYF
>TRBD1|TRBV4-2|TRBJ2-1|.
CASSQARGTGYNEQFF
>.|TRBV10-3|TRBJ2-7|.
CAIMRDLAYEQYF
>TRBD1|TRBV12-5|TRBJ2-7|.
CASGLVLGGGTGGLGLGEQYF
>TRBD2|TRBV6-5|TRBJ2-2|.
CASTLAGNTGELFF
>TRBD1|TRBV7-3|TRBJ2-2|.
CASSQLGTGNTGELFF
>TRBD1|TRBV5-4|TRBJ2-7|.
CASSPDRGLSEQYF
>.|TRBV2|TRBJ1-5|.
CASSESGFSNQPQHF
>.|TRBV11-2|TRBJ1-1|.
CASSFSSGNTEAFF
>TRBD2|TRBV29-1|TRBJ2-7|.
CSGWREGDEQYF
>TRBD1|TRBV6-5|TRBJ1-4|.
CASSYSQQGVEKLFF
>.|TRBV4-1|TRBJ1-5|once
CASSQELGRGNQPQNF
>TRBD2|TRBV5-4|TRBJ2-7|.
CASSPRGASGGKREQYF
>.|TRBV6-5|TRBJ2-7|once
CASSYSRGVGGYEQYF
>.|TRBV5-4|TRBJ1-6|.
CASSFYRNYNSPLHF
>.|TRBV5-4|TRBJ2-7|few
CASSLESSGEQYF
>.|TRBV19|TRBJ2-5|.
CASQSSEFRETQYF
>TRBD2|TRBV6-5|TRBJ2-7|few
CASSSLSGGDYEQYF
>TRBD2|TRBV9|TRBJ2-1|.
CASARGDSYNEQFF
>TRBD1|TRBV5-5|TRBJ2-5|.
CASSGGTGVGETQYF
>TRBD1|TRBV6-5|TRBJ1-3|.
CASSEDRAWNTIYF
>TRBD2|TRBV9|TRBJ2-7|.
CASSKSGTSGVYEQYF